These T cell receptor beta chains were read from a single sample in a study of T cell repertoires in MIS-A myocarditis. Produced via immunoSEQ multiplex PCR; TCRdb's table is partial and in-frame only. There are 13,000 to 15,000 clones in the sample; about 67% occur only once, and 61% lies in the top ten. The sample was left ventricle heart tissue obtained at autopsy. The receptors were gathered from a man younger than 30 with fulminant myocarditis from multisystem inflammatory syndrome in adults (MIS-A) after COVID-19. The CDR3 runs from the conserved cysteine through the conserved F or W. The D gene is left open where the match is weak. Clone size, where shown, is once, few, many, or a class for clones that have expanded.

.	TRBV6-6	15	TRBJ2-3	.	CASSSLGGRADTQYF	TGTGCCAGCAGCTCCCTTGGGGGGCGCGCAGATACGCAGTATTTT
TRBD2	TRBV7-6	17	TRBJ2-5	.	CASSVGLAGASQETQYF	TGTGCCAGCAGCGTCGGGCTAGCGGGGGCGTCCCAAGAGACCCAGTACTTC
.	TRBV2	16	TRBJ2-3	.	CASSEGLFYSTDTQYF	TGTGCCAGCAGTGAAGGGCTATTTTATAGCACAGATACGCAGTATTTT
.	TRBV10-3	13	TRBJ2-7	few	CAIMGGRGYEQYF	TGTGCCATCATGGGCGGAAGAGGCTACGAGCAGTACTTC
.	TRBV7-3	16	TRBJ2-2	.	CASSLYPAGGTGELFF	TGTGCCAGCAGCTTATATCCGGCTGGGGGCACCGGGGAGCTGTTTTTT
.	TRBV18	15	TRBJ2-2	once	CASSPGAPTSGELFF	TGTGCCAGCTCACCCGGGGCACCTACCTCGGGGGAGCTGTTTTTT
.	TRBV7-6	12	TRBJ1-5	.	CASSQHGRAQHF	TGTGCCAGCAGCCAGCACGGGAGAGCCCAGCATTTT
.	TRBV29-1	13	TRBJ1-5	.	CSVGEQLNQPQHF	TGCAGCGTTGGGGAACAGCTCAATCAGCCCCAGCATTTT
.	TRBV2	13	TRBJ2-7	.	CASSDLRGVSQYF	TGTGCCAGCAGTGACCTTCGGGGAGTCAGTCAGTACTTC
.	TRBV27	15	TRBJ1-1	few	CASLSLGARGTEAFF	TGTGCCAGCCTCTCACTCGGGGCAAGGGGCACTGAAGCTTTCTTT
.	TRBV12-1	17	TRBJ2-7	.	CASSFGRLAGRCYEQYF	TGTGCCAGCAGCTTTGGGCGGCTAGCGGGGAGGTGTTACGAGCAGTACTTC
TRBD1	TRBV2	17	TRBJ2-3	.	CASSEARGGQGESKQYF	TGTGCCAGCAGTGAAGCAAGAGGGGGACAGGGTGAATCAAAGCAGTATTTT
.	TRBV28	12	TRBJ1-6	.	CASQGGNSPLHF	TGTGCCAGTCAGGGTGGGAATTCACCCCTCCACTTT
TRBD2	TRBV6-5	15	TRBJ2-3	.	CASRGTLAGANTQYF	TGTGCCAGCCGGGGAACCTTAGCGGGAGCCAATACGCAGTATTTT
TRBD2	TRBV28	16	TRBJ2-1	.	CASSSRTSPLYNEQFF	TGTGCCAGCAGTTCCCGGACTAGCCCCCTCTACAATGAGCAGTTCTTC
.	TRBV11-2	13	TRBJ1-6	.	CASSFQQNSPLHF	TGTGCCAGCAGCTTTCAGCAAAATTCACCCCTCCACTTT
.	TRBV11-2	13	TRBJ2-2	.	CASSWIDTGELFF	TGTGCCAGCAGCTGGATAGACACCGGGGAGCTGTTTTTT
TRBD1	TRBV11-2	17	TRBJ2-5	.	CASSPRPGQDREETQYF	TGTGCCAGCAGCCCACGACCGGGACAGGATCGGGAAGAGACCCAGTACTTC
TRBD1	TRBV30	13	TRBJ1-2	.	CAWTSGRDSGYTF	TGTGCCTGGACCTCGGGCAGGGACAGTGGCTACACCTTC
.	TRBV27	15	TRBJ2-2	.	CASSLTGANTGELFF	TGTGCCAGCAGCCTTACGGGGGCGAACACCGGGGAGCTGTTTTTT
.	TRBV2	15	TRBJ2-7	.	CASSLTGTGTYEQYF	TGTGCCAGCTCTCTTACGGGGACCGGCACCTACGAGCAGTACTTC
TRBD1	TRBV2	12	TRBJ1-3	.	CASGTGKNTIYF	TGTGCCAGCGGGACAGGGAAGAACACCATATATTTT
.	TRBV5-1	16	TRBJ2-2	.	CASSFLRLEVSGELFF	TGCGCCAGCAGCTTCCTACGTCTTGAGGTGTCCGGGGAGCTGTTTTTT
.	TRBV16	14	TRBJ2-1	.	CASSLKDIINEQFF	TGTGCCAGCAGCCTAAAAGACATCATCAATGAGCAGTTCTTC
.	TRBV2	12	TRBJ2-4	.	CASGERSNIQYF	TGTGCCAGCGGCGAGCGCTCAAACATTCAGTACTTC
.	TRBV30	14	TRBJ2-3	.	CAWSVTRGADTQYF	TGTGCCTGGAGTGTAACCAGGGGGGCGGATACGCAGTATTTT
.	TRBV7-3	16	TRBJ2-2	.	CASSRLAPLGTGELFF	TGTGCCAGCAGCCGTCTAGCGCCCCTTGGGACCGGGGAGCTGTTTTTT
.	TRBV4-1	16	TRBJ2-7	few	CASSQDSWRTSYEQYF	TGCGCCAGCAGCCAAGATAGTTGGAGGACCTCCTACGAGCAGTACTTC
.	TRBV5-4	17	TRBJ1-2	.	CASSLDGPIFVNYGYTF	TGTGCCAGCAGCTTGGACGGACCGATCTTCGTAAACTATGGCTACACCTTC
.	TRBV10-1	13	TRBJ2-2	.	CASSQPDTGELFF	TGCGCCAGCAGTCAACCCGACACCGGGGAGCTGTTTTTT
.	TRBV12-3/TRBV12-4	12	TRBJ1-4	.	CASSTSREKLFF	TGTGCCAGCAGCACCTCTCGGGAAAAACTGTTTTTT
TRBD1	TRBV5-6	14	TRBJ1-6	.	CASSLGGGNSPLHF	TGTGCCAGCAGCTTGGGAGGGGGCAATTCACCCCTCCACTTT
.	TRBV5-4	13	TRBJ1-1	.	CASSPIPSGEAFF	TGTGCCAGCAGCCCCATACCCTCGGGTGAAGCTTTCTTT